This TCR beta chain was documented in a study of blood T cells in healthy people across ages. Study-level results: Estimates of diversity drawn from one million T cells were considered underestimates. Older individuals had lower TCR beta diversity per million T cells (the decline was roughly linear).

This clonotype was counted a few times. The antigen is unknown. Primed by a sample-barcoded 5' primer and a J-beta primer mix, a second PCR proceeded for 7 to 11 cycles. One entry per CDR3 protein results from TCRdb running MiXCR on the 5' RACE reads. Among fewer than 2,000,000 distinct CDR3 sequences listed, roughly two fifths were seen once. The CDR3 sequence is 14 residues long. Trimming shortened V by 3 bases and J by 1 base, and 10 bases separated the two germline ends. Germline V gene data show CDR1 as DFQATT and CDR2 as SNEGSKA (reference sequence). The receptor was derived from a human donor in good health. Sequenced input: blood. The chain is built from TRBV20-1 and TRBJ1-5; no clear D. DNA of the CDR3: TGCAGTGCTAGGAGCGGACCAAGCAATCAGCCCCAGCATTTT. Translation gives CSARSGPSNQPQHF.